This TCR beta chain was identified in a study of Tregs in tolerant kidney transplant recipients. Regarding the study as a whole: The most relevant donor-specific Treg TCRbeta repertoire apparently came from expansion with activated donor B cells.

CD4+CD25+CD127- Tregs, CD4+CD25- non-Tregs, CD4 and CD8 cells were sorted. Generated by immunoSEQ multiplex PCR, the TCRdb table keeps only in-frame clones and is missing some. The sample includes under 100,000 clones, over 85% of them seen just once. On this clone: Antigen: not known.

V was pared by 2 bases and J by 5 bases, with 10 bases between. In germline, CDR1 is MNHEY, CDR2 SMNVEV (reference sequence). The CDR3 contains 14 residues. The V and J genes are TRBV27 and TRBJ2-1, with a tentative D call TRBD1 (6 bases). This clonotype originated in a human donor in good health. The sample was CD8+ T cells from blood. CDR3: CASSLLDRHNEQFF. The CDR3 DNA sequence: TGTGCCAGCAGTTTACTGGACAGACACAATGAGCAGTTCTTC.